Listed below are T cell receptor beta chains from one sample, sequenced in a study of vaccination effects on CD4 cells after COVID-19. Their specific antigens are unknown. Measured with immunoSEQ multiplex PCR; TCRdb has only the in-frame clones, and not every one. The sample consists of tens of thousands of clones, under 75% of them appearing once. The material sequenced was CD4+ T cells from PBMCs cultured with SARS-CoV-2 spike peptides, taken before COVID-19 vaccination. Receptor source: a human donor who received a COVID-19 vaccine. The CDR3 runs from the conserved cysteine through the conserved F or W. Each record gives: CDR3 protein, CDR3 DNA, D gene, V gene, clone size, J gene. The D gene is left open where the match is weak. Size is omitted from some rows. Given values are once, few, many or a class for expanded clones.

CDR3aa: CASNTETGGTFF
CDR3nt: TGTGCCAGCAATACCGAGACAGGGGGAACTTTCTTT
d_gene: TRBD1
v_gene: TRBV6-5
abundance: NA
j_gene: TRBJ1-1

CDR3aa: CASSKKTWYSNQPQHF
CDR3nt: TGTGCCAGCAGTAAAAAAACCTGGTATAGCAATCAGCCCCAGCATTTT
d_gene: NA
v_gene: TRBV28
abundance: NA
j_gene: TRBJ1-5

CDR3aa: CASSQPNPLQGAQGYTF
CDR3nt: TGTGCCAGCAGCCAACCCAACCCATTACAGGGGGCGCAGGGCTACACCTTC
d_gene: TRBD1
v_gene: TRBV14
abundance: NA
j_gene: TRBJ1-2

CDR3aa: CASSSWDRGSSEQYF
CDR3nt: TGTGCCAGCTCATCCTGGGACAGGGGTTCGTCCGAGCAGTACTTC
d_gene: TRBD1
v_gene: TRBV18
abundance: NA
j_gene: TRBJ2-7

CDR3aa: CASSATGNNQPQHF
CDR3nt: TGTGCCAGCAGTGCGACAGGGAACAATCAGCCCCAGCATTTT
d_gene: TRBD1
v_gene: TRBV28
abundance: NA
j_gene: TRBJ1-5

CDR3aa: CASSWGRREKLFF
CDR3nt: TGTGCCAGCAGTTGGGGCAGAAGGGAAAAACTGTTTTTT
d_gene: NA
v_gene: TRBV6-5
abundance: NA
j_gene: TRBJ1-4

CDR3aa: CASSSPPGQRGNTIYF
CDR3nt: TGTGCCAGCAGTTCTCCCCCGGGACAAAGGGGAAACACCATATATTTT
d_gene: NA
v_gene: TRBV6-5
abundance: NA
j_gene: TRBJ1-3

CDR3aa: CASRQGGSEQYF
CDR3nt: TGTGCCAGCAGACAGGGGGGGTCCGAGCAGTACTTC
d_gene: NA
v_gene: TRBV12-3/TRBV12-4
abundance: NA
j_gene: TRBJ2-7

CDR3aa: CASRGQGLRYF
CDR3nt: TGTGCCAGCAGAGGACAGGGCCTTAGGTACTTC
d_gene: TRBD1
v_gene: TRBV28
abundance: NA
j_gene: TRBJ2-7

CDR3aa: CASSFAGGYGYTF
CDR3nt: TGTGCCAGCAGCTTCGCTGGGGGCTATGGCTACACCTTC
d_gene: NA
v_gene: TRBV7-2
abundance: NA
j_gene: TRBJ1-2

CDR3aa: CASSVAVSRESGANVLTF
CDR3nt: TGTGCCAGCAGTGTGGCTGTCAGTAGAGAATCTGGGGCCAACGTCCTGACTTTC
d_gene: NA
v_gene: TRBV2
abundance: NA
j_gene: TRBJ2-6

CDR3aa: CASTQWGYEAFF
CDR3nt: TGTGCCAGCACGCAATGGGGGTATGAAGCTTTCTTT
d_gene: NA
v_gene: TRBV5-5
abundance: NA
j_gene: TRBJ1-1

CDR3aa: CASSLAGNTDIQYF
CDR3nt: TGCGCCAGCAGCTTGGCTGGGAATACGGACATTCAGTACTTC
d_gene: NA
v_gene: TRBV5-1
abundance: NA
j_gene: TRBJ2-4

CDR3aa: CATSDPKGQGNTGELFF
CDR3nt: TGTGCCACCAGTGACCCGAAGGGACAGGGTAACACCGGGGAGCTGTTTTTT
d_gene: TRBD1
v_gene: TRBV24-1
abundance: NA
j_gene: TRBJ2-2

CDR3aa: CASSQITGVNQPQHF
CDR3nt: TGCGCCAGCAGCCAAATAACAGGGGTCAATCAGCCCCAGCATTTT
d_gene: TRBD1
v_gene: TRBV4-3
abundance: once
j_gene: TRBJ1-5

CDR3aa: CASSPDLPPDTQYF
CDR3nt: TGTGCCAGCTCACCGGACCTACCACCAGATACGCAGTATTTT
d_gene: NA
v_gene: TRBV18
abundance: NA
j_gene: TRBJ2-3

CDR3aa: CASSILDRNTGELFF
CDR3nt: TGTGCCAGTAGTATCCTAGACAGGAACACCGGGGAGCTGTTTTTT
d_gene: NA
v_gene: TRBV19
abundance: few
j_gene: TRBJ2-2

CDR3aa: CASSQGAGYGYTF
CDR3nt: TGTGCCAGCTCACAGGGGGCGGGCTATGGCTACACCTTC
d_gene: TRBD1
v_gene: TRBV18
abundance: NA
j_gene: TRBJ1-2

CDR3aa: CAWKLRTEAFF
CDR3nt: TGTGCCTGGAAATTGCGGACTGAAGCTTTCTTT
d_gene: NA
v_gene: TRBV30
abundance: NA
j_gene: TRBJ1-1

CDR3aa: CASSLRGGYGYTF
CDR3nt: TGTGCCAGCAGTTTAAGGGGGGGATATGGCTACACCTTC
d_gene: NA
v_gene: TRBV12-3/TRBV12-4
abundance: few
j_gene: TRBJ1-2

CDR3aa: CASSPTGNTEAFF
CDR3nt: TGTGCCAGCAGCCCAACAGGGAACACTGAAGCTTTCTTT
d_gene: NA
v_gene: TRBV7-9
abundance: NA
j_gene: TRBJ1-1

CDR3aa: CASSSGTYNFIQYF
CDR3nt: TGTGCCAGCAGTTCAGGCACCTACAACTTTATTCAGTACTTC
d_gene: NA
v_gene: TRBV6-2/TRBV6-3
abundance: NA
j_gene: TRBJ2-4

CDR3aa: CASSLDGTGKIYGYTF
CDR3nt: TGTGCCAGCAGCTTGGATGGGACAGGGAAAATCTATGGCTACACCTTC
d_gene: TRBD1
v_gene: TRBV5-4
abundance: NA
j_gene: TRBJ1-2

CDR3aa: CASSRGRDTEAFF
CDR3nt: TGTGCCAGCTCAAGAGGGAGGGACACTGAAGCTTTCTTT
d_gene: NA
v_gene: TRBV18
abundance: NA
j_gene: TRBJ1-1

CDR3aa: CACRQVHGANVLTF
CDR3nt: TGTGCCTGCCGACAGGTACATGGGGCCAACGTCCTGACTTTC
d_gene: NA
v_gene: TRBV30
abundance: NA
j_gene: TRBJ2-6

CDR3aa: CASSQGGKNIQYF
CDR3nt: TGTGCCAGCAGCCAGGGAGGCAAAAACATTCAGTACTTC
d_gene: NA
v_gene: TRBV14
abundance: NA
j_gene: TRBJ2-4

CDR3aa: CASSRFGGQETQYF
CDR3nt: TGTGCCAGCAGTAGGTTCGGAGGCCAAGAGACCCAGTACTTC
d_gene: NA
v_gene: TRBV6-5
abundance: NA
j_gene: TRBJ2-5

CDR3aa: CASSHSSTSLATQYF
CDR3nt: TGTGCCAGCAGCCACTCGTCGACTAGCTTGGCGACCCAGTACTTC
d_gene: TRBD2
v_gene: TRBV3-1/TRBV3-2
abundance: NA
j_gene: TRBJ2-5

CDR3aa: CASRIAPANTGELFF
CDR3nt: TGTGCCAGCAGGATAGCGCCCGCGAACACCGGGGAGCTGTTTTTT
d_gene: NA
v_gene: TRBV28
abundance: NA
j_gene: TRBJ2-2

CDR3aa: CASSIGAEQYF
CDR3nt: TGTGCCAGTAGTATCGGGGCAGAGCAGTACTTC
d_gene: NA
v_gene: TRBV19
abundance: NA
j_gene: TRBJ2-7

CDR3aa: CASSRSTYEQYF
CDR3nt: TGTGCCAGCAGTAGGTCTACCTACGAGCAGTACTTC
d_gene: NA
v_gene: TRBV28
abundance: NA
j_gene: TRBJ2-7

CDR3aa: CASRPDSLRAQQYF
CDR3nt: TGTGCCAGCAGACCCGACAGCCTACGAGCTCAGCAGTACTTC
d_gene: NA
v_gene: TRBV7-2
abundance: few
j_gene: TRBJ2-7

CDR3aa: CASRGEGLEGYGYTF
CDR3nt: TGTGCCAGCAGGGGGGAGGGGCTGGAGGGCTATGGCTACACCTTC
d_gene: NA
v_gene: TRBV28
abundance: NA
j_gene: TRBJ1-2

CDR3aa: CASSPDRGRYGYTF
CDR3nt: TGTGCCAGCAGCCCGGACAGGGGGCGTTATGGCTACACCTTC
d_gene: TRBD1
v_gene: TRBV14
abundance: NA
j_gene: TRBJ1-2

CDR3aa: CASSIDWVNTEAFF
CDR3nt: TGTGCCAGTAGTATCGATTGGGTTAACACTGAAGCTTTCTTT
d_gene: NA
v_gene: TRBV19
abundance: few
j_gene: TRBJ1-1

CDR3aa: CASSRTRPHNEQFF
CDR3nt: TGTGCCAGCAGCCGTACCAGACCCCACAATGAGCAGTTCTTC
d_gene: NA
v_gene: TRBV4-2
abundance: NA
j_gene: TRBJ2-1

CDR3aa: CASGLGTKEAFF
CDR3nt: TGTGCTAGTGGTTTGGGGACAAAAGAAGCTTTCTTT
d_gene: NA
v_gene: TRBV12-5
abundance: NA
j_gene: TRBJ1-1

CDR3aa: CASSNDFQETQYF
CDR3nt: TGTGCCAGCAGTAACGACTTCCAAGAGACCCAGTACTTC
d_gene: NA
v_gene: TRBV6-5
abundance: NA
j_gene: TRBJ2-5

CDR3aa: CASSSDGTQYF
CDR3nt: TGTGCCAGCAGCTCGGACGGGACCCAGTACTTC
d_gene: NA
v_gene: TRBV7-2
abundance: once
j_gene: TRBJ2-5